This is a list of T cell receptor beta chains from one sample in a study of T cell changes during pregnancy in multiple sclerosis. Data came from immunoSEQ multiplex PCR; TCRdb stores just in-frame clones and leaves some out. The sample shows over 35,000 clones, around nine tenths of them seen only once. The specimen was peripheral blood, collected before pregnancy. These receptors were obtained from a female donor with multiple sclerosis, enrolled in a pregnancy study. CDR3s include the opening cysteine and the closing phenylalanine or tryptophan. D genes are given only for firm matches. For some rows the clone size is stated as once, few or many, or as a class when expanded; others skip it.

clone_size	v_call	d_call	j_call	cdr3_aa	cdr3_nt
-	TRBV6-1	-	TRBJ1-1	CASSGGGNTEAFF	TGTGCCAGCAGTGGGGGAGGGAACACTGAAGCTTTCTTT
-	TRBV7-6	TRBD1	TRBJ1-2	CASSDRAGGYTF	TGTGCCAGCAGTGACAGGGCCGGTGGCTACACCTTC
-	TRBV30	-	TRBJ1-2	CAWSDYSGLTYGYTF	TGTGCCTGGAGCGACTACTCAGGCCTGACCTATGGCTACACCTTC
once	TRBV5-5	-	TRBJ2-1	CASSPPSRLVLEFF	TGTGCCAGCAGCCCCCCTTCCAGGCTCGTATTGGAGTTCTTC
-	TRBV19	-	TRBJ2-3	CASSGRWGADTQYF	TGTGCCAGTAGTGGACGATGGGGGGCAGATACGCAGTATTTT
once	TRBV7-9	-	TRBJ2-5	CASSLGEDTFFETQYF	TGTGCCAGCAGCTTAGGAGAGGACACATTCTTCGAGACCCAGTACTTC
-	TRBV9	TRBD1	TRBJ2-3	CASSRGTGRGDTQYF	TGTGCCAGCAGCCGAGGGACAGGGAGGGGAGATACGCAGTATTTT
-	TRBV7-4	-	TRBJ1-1	CASSLGGLDTEAFF	TGTGCCAGCAGCTTAGGGGGCTTGGACACTGAAGCTTTCTTT
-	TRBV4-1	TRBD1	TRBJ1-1	CASSQARTGNTEAFF	TGCGCCAGCAGCCAAGCCCGGACAGGGAACACTGAAGCTTTCTTT
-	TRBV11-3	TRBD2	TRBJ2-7	CASSFRLAGGYEQYF	TGTGCCAGCAGCTTTAGACTAGCGGGAGGCTACGAGCAGTACTTC
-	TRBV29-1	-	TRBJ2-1	CSTSREVTYNEQFF	TGCAGCACCAGCAGGGAAGTCACCTACAATGAGCAGTTCTTC
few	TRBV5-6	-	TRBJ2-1	CASSPGLSDYNEQFF	TGTGCCAGCAGCCCGGGACTGTCGGATTACAATGAGCAGTTCTTC
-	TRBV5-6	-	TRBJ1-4	CASSLGLTIEKLFF	TGTGCCAGCAGCTTGGGCCTCACTATTGAAAAACTGTTTTTT
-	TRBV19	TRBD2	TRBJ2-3	CASSSAASGKGDTQYF	TGTGCCAGTAGTTCCGCGGCTAGCGGGAAAGGTGATACGCAGTATTTT
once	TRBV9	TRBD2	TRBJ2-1	CASSVGGLAGVNEQFF	TGTGCCAGCAGCGTAGGGGGACTAGCGGGAGTCAATGAGCAGTTCTTC
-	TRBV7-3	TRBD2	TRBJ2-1	CASSLTPLAVYNEQFF	TGTGCCAGCAGCTTAACTCCCCTAGCGGTATACAATGAGCAGTTCTTC
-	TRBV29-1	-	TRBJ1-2	CSVGGGADNYGYTF	TGCAGCGTTGGGGGTGGGGCAGACAACTATGGCTACACCTTC
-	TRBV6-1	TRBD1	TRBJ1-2	CASREGQGNFYGYTF	TGTGCCAGCAGAGAAGGACAGGGGAACTTCTATGGCTACACCTTC
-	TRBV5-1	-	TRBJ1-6	CASRYGGSIYNSPLHF	TGCGCCAGCCGCTACGGGGGTAGCATCTATAATTCACCCCTCCACTTT
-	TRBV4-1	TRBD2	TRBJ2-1	CASSQDPSSGNYNEQFF	TGCGCCAGCAGCCAAGATCCATCTAGCGGGAACTACAATGAGCAGTTCTTC
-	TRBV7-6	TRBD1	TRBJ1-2	CASSPVTGGDGYTF	TGTGCCAGCAGCCCGGTAACAGGGGGCGATGGCTACACCTTC
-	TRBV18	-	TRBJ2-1	CASSPDTGMYNEQFF	TGTGCCAGCTCACCGGACACAGGAATGTACAATGAGCAGTTCTTC
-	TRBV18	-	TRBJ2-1	CASSPITGRLGDEQFF	TGTGCCAGCTCACCGATCACAGGTCGGCTAGGGGATGAGCAGTTCTTC
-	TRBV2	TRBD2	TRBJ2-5	CASSSLAGVLETQYF	TGTGCCAGCAGTTCCCTAGCGGGAGTATTGGAGACCCAGTACTTC
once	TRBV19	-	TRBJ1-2	CASSIQGTARGYTF	TGTGCCAGTAGTATTCAGGGGACCGCCCGCGGCTACACCTTC
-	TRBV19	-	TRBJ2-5	CASSGQKRETQYF	TGTGCCAGTTCAGGCCAAAAAAGGGAGACCCAGTACTTC
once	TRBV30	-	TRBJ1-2	CAWSSQNSGYTF	TGTGCCTGGAGTTCCCAGAATTCGGGCTACACCTTC
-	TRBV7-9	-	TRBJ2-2	CASSSLALRREGTGELFF	TGTGCCAGCAGCTCCCTAGCTTTGAGGAGGGAAGGCACCGGGGAGCTGTTTTTT
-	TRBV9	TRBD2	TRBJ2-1	CASSVLSGTLNEQFF	TGTGCCAGCAGCGTATTGAGCGGGACCCTCAATGAGCAGTTCTTC